These 28 T cell receptor beta chains were all obtained from the same sample, sequenced in a study of T cell changes during pregnancy in multiple sclerosis. Clones were sequenced by immunoSEQ multiplex PCR, and TCRdb holds only the in-frame ones, with some missing. This table holds roughly 58,000 clones, about 88% found once. Sequencing used CD8+ T cells from peripheral blood mononuclear cells, obtained before pregnancy. Receptors originate from a female donor with multiple sclerosis, enrolled in a pregnancy study.

The V and J genes are TRBV7-2 and TRBJ1-2; perhaps TRBD1 as D (5 bases). This CDR3 region has 14 residues. Germline-derived CDR1 and CDR2 are SGHTA and FQGNSA. V was cut by 5 bases and J by 7 bases, with 17 bases left in between. CDR3: CASSTWTLAGGYTF. As DNA, the CDR3 is TGTGCCAGCAGCACCTGGACACTTGCCGGTGGCTACACCTTC.

For this clone: An end of the junction differs from the germline gene, which may be a read error. The rearrangement uses TRBV14 and TRBJ2-5; TRBD2 might be the D (5 bases). The CDR3 is made up of 13 amino acids. Germline CDR1 SGHDN, CDR2 FVKESK. The CDR3 reads CASRQVGEETQYF. The CDR3, as DNA: TGTGCCAGCAGGCAAGTCGGGGAAGAGACCCAGTACTTC. Full variable domain (outside the CDR3, taken from reference TRBV14 and TRBJ2-5): EAGVTQFPSHSVIEKGQTVTLRCDPISGHDNLYWYRRVMGKEIKFLLHFVKESKQDESGMPNNRFLAERTGGTYSTLKVQPAELEDSGVYFCASRQVGEETQYFGPGTRLLVL.

The rearrangement joins TRBV4-3 to TRBJ1-1; perhaps TRBD1 as D (5 bases). Germline-derived CDR1 and CDR2 are LGHNA and YSLEER. The CDR3 sequence is 14 residues long. V dropped 1 base and J dropped 5 bases, with 11 bases sitting between them. The CDR3: CASSQARGRTEAFF. The DNA of the CDR3 is TGCGCCAGCAGCCAAGCTCGGGGGAGGACTGAAGCTTTCTTT.

The chain uses TRBV7-3 and TRBJ2-1; the D gene is possibly TRBD1 (6 bases). V lost 5 bases, J lost 8 bases, and 16 bases lay in between. The CDR3 loop spans 14 amino acids. Germline loops: CDR1 SGHTA, CDR2 FQGTGA. In DNA form, the CDR3 reads TGTGCCAGCAGCACAGGGTACATTCAGGATGAGCAGTTCTTC. Its protein product is CASSTGYIQDEQFF.

CDR3 region: CASSEVGDVNYGYTF. CDR3 nucleotides: TGTGCCAGCTCCGAAGTGGGAGACGTTAACTATGGCTACACCTTC. The rearrangement uses TRBV7-2 and TRBJ1-2, with unresolved D. Germline V gene lookup returns CDR1 SGHTA and CDR2 FQGNSA. The V gene lost 8 bases and the J gene lost 1 base, with 17 bases spanning the gap. The CDR3 spans 15 residues. The variable domain in full, with the rest retrieved from reference TRBV7-2 and TRBJ1-2, is GAGVSQSPSNKVTEKGKDVELRCDPISGHTALYWYRQSLGQGLEFLIYFQGNSAPDKSGLPSDRFSAERTGGSVSTLTIQRTQQEDSAVYLCASSEVGDVNYGYTFGSGTRLTVV.

This clone occurred once. This rearrangement joins TRBV7-3 to TRBJ2-2; perhaps TRBD2 as D (7 bases). The CDR3 totals 16 residues. Per the germline V gene, CDR1 is SGHTA and CDR2 is FQGTGA. V lost 6 bases to trimming and J lost 3 bases, with 17 bases between them. The CDR3 loop reads CASSWTGGLDTGELFF. The CDR3 DNA reads as TGTGCCAGCAGTTGGACCGGGGGGCTAGACACCGGGGAGCTGTTTTTT.

The rearrangement joins TRBV9 to TRBJ2-7; 7 bases fit TRBD2. The CDR3 spans 14 residues. The junction had 4 bases not matched to a gene; V was cut back by 4 bases and J by 0 bases. Germline CDR1 reads SGDLS; CDR2 reads YYNGEE. The CDR3 here is CASSRGGGSYEQYF. The DNA of the CDR3 is TGTGCCAGCAGCCGTGGGGGGGGCTCCTACGAGCAGTACTTC.

The J gene is TRBJ1-3, the V gene TRBV27; perhaps TRBD1 as D (6 bases). This CDR3 is built from 15 residues. V was trimmed by 3 bases and J by 0 bases, leaving 9 bases between them. Germline CDR1 is MNHEY and CDR2 is SMNVEV (reference sequence). This CDR3 is CASSFTGLSGNTIYF. In DNA form, the CDR3 reads TGTGCCAGCAGTTTTACAGGGCTCTCTGGAAACACCATATATTTT.

The V call is TRBV10-3, the J call TRBJ1-5; D uncertain. Trimming stripped 2 bases from V and 6 bases from J, with 14 bases between. The CDR3 covers 15 residues. CDR1 is ENHRY, CDR2 SYGVKD, per germline. Here the CDR3 reads CAISELGRGGQPQHF. CDR3 bases: TGTGCCATCAGTGAGCTGGGCCGGGGAGGTCAGCCCCAGCATTTT.

The chain combines TRBV4-3 with TRBJ2-1; TRBD1 aligns across 10 bases. This CDR3 contains 16 residues. Germline assignment: CDR1 LGHNA and CDR2 YSLEER. Trimming removed 4 bases from V and 1 base from J; junction bases left unmatched: 4. CDR3 loop: CASSLEGQGSYNEQFF. CDR3 DNA sequence: TGCGCCAGCAGCCTAGAGGGACAGGGGTCCTACAATGAGCAGTTCTTC.

The chain carries TRBV12-5 and TRBJ2-1, with TRBD1 identical over 10 bases. CDR1 is LGHNT and CDR2 is FRNRAP in the germline V gene. Unmatched junction bases numbered 1, after V lost 3 bases and J lost 8 bases. The CDR3 sequence is 13 residues long. CDR3 loop: CASGLGTGDEQFF. DNA for the CDR3: TGTGCTAGTGGTTTAGGGACAGGGGATGAGCAGTTCTTC.

The rearrangement links TRBV7-3 to TRBJ2-1; 7 bases fit TRBD2. Germline values: CDR1 SGHTA, CDR2 FQGTGA. The CDR3 totals 14 residues. The junction had 8 bases not matched to a gene; V was cut back by 4 bases and J by 8 bases. CDR3 in amino acids: CASSYLSGADEQFF. The CDR3 coding sequence is TGTGCCAGCAGCTACCTCAGCGGGGCGGATGAGCAGTTCTTC. Full variable domain (rest looked up from reference TRBV7-3 and TRBJ2-1): GAGVSQTPSNKVTEKGKYVELRCDPISGHTALYWYRQSLGQGPEFLIYFQGTGAADDSGLPNDRFFAVRPEGSVSTLKIQRTERGDSAVYLCASSYLSGADEQFFGPGTRLTVL.

The CDR3 region is CASSLGQGLYNEQFF. The CDR3 DNA sequence: TGTGCCAGCAGCCTTGGACAGGGACTCTACAATGAGCAGTTCTTC. This chain uses TRBV11-2 with TRBJ2-1; 8 bases align to TRBD1. V lost 5 bases to trimming and J lost 3 bases; unmatched junction nucleotides: 6. This CDR3 has 15 residues. CDR1 and CDR2 (germline): SGHAT, FQNNGV.

V and J are TRBV7-2 and TRBJ2-3; D unresolved. Germline-derived CDR1 and CDR2 are SGHTA and FQGNSA. Trimming pared 1 base from V and 2 bases from J, leaving 16 bases between. This CDR3 has 17 residues. Written as DNA, the CDR3 is TGTGCCAGCAGCTTAGATTATGGCGGTATATTCACAGATACGCAGTATTTT. This encodes CASSLDYGGIFTDTQYF. Using reference TRBV7-2 and TRBJ2-3 for the parts outside the CDR3, the full variable domain is GAGVSQSPSNKVTEKGKDVELRCDPISGHTALYWYRQSLGQGLEFLIYFQGNSAPDKSGLPSDRFSAERTGGSVSTLTIQRTQQEDSAVYLCASSLDYGGIFTDTQYFGPGTRLTVL.

The chain uses TRBV18 and TRBJ1-1; D is possibly TRBD1 (6 bases). V was pared by 5 bases and J by 0 bases, with 16 bases between. The CDR3 sequence is 16 residues long. Germline CDR1 is KGHSH and CDR2 is LQKENI. CDR3 residues: CASSSTTQGVNTEAFF. CDR3 nucleotides: TGTGCCAGCTCATCAACAACACAGGGTGTGAACACTGAAGCTTTCTTT.

The chain couples TRBV4-3 to TRBJ1-1; D is possibly TRBD1 (6 bases). Germline V lookup: CDR1 LGHNA, CDR2 YSLEER. This CDR3 spans 16 amino acids. V shed 1 base and J shed 1 base, with 13 bases lying between them. CDR3 protein: CASSQAWGRGNTEAFF. The CDR3 DNA sequence: TGCGCCAGCAGCCAAGCCTGGGGGCGAGGGAACACTGAAGCTTTCTTT.

The chain is built from TRBV21-1 and TRBJ2-1; TRBD2, the D gene given by the table, was not confirmed from the DNA. TRBV21-1 counts as a pseudogene. The length of the CDR3 is 12 residues. CDR3 nucleotide sequence: TGTGCCAGCGGAGTTCGGTGCAATGAGCAGTTCTTC. Its translation: CASGVRCNEQFF.

V usage is TRBV9 and J usage is TRBJ1-1; D is perhaps TRBD1 (6 bases). The CDR3 totals 14 residues. V was shortened by 1 base and J by 0 bases, with 7 bases between the two germline ends. CDR1 and CDR2 (germline): SGDLS, YYNGEE. CDR3 sequence: CASSVWDMNTEAFF. CDR3 nucleotides: TGTGCCAGCAGCGTATGGGACATGAACACTGAAGCTTTCTTT.

The chain uses TRBV4-3 and TRBJ1-5; no reliable D call. V was pared by 0 bases and J by 0 bases, with 6 bases between. From germline, CDR1 is LGHNA and CDR2 YSLEER. This CDR3 comprises 15 residues. Here the CDR3 reads CASSQDGTSNQPQHF. CDR3 in DNA: TGCGCCAGCAGCCAAGACGGTACTAGCAATCAGCCCCAGCATTTT.

The rearrangement uses TRBV29-1 and TRBJ2-7; D is unclear. Germline V gene lookup returns CDR1 SQVTM and CDR2 ANQGSEA. CDR3 length: 13 residues. V lost 2 bases to trimming and J lost 0 bases, with 8 bases between them. The CDR3 coding sequence is TGCAGCGTTGAACAGTTAAGCTCCTACGAGCAGTACTTC. Protein: CSVEQLSSYEQYF.

This sequence joins TRBV6-4 and TRBJ2-2, with a tentative D call TRBD2 (6 bases). The V gene's germline CDR1 is MRHNA and CDR2 SNTAGT. The CDR3 covers 15 residues. The V end lost 3 bases, the J end lost 4 bases, and 12 bases lay between the germline ends. Here the CDR3 DNA reads TGTGCCAGCAGTGAAAGGGAGGTTGGCACCGGGGAGCTGTTTTTT. This gives the protein CASSEREVGTGELFF.

This sequence joins TRBV7-6 and TRBJ2-7, with TRBD1 identical over 7 bases. The length of the CDR3 is 14 residues. V lost 5 bases, J lost 4 bases, and 8 bases stayed unmatched. Germline V CDR1 and CDR2: SGHVS, FNYEAQ. Written as DNA, the CDR3 is TGTGCCAGCAGCCTCCGGGACAGCTCGTACGAGCAGTACTTC. It encodes CASSLRDSSYEQYF.

The chain joins TRBV18 to TRBJ2-7; 11 nucleotides agree with TRBD1. The CDR3 totals 14 residues. Trimming removed 3 bases from V and 5 bases from J; junction bases left unmatched: 3. The germline gives CDR1 KGHSH, CDR2 LQKENI. Here the CDR3 reads CASSPGTGGDEQYF. CDR3 bases: TGTGCCAGCTCACCCGGGACAGGGGGAGACGAGCAGTACTTC.

The chain employs TRBV4-1 and TRBJ2-7; D may be TRBD2 (6 bases). V gave up 4 bases and J gave up 4 bases, with 14 bases separating them. The germline CDR1 and CDR2 sequences are MGHRA and YSYEKL. The CDR3 runs 14 residues. The CDR3 spells CASSRGTGAYEQYF. DNA of the CDR3: TGCGCCAGCAGCCGTGGGACTGGGGCGTACGAGCAGTACTTC.

The rearrangement uses TRBV27 and TRBJ2-2; tentatively, D is TRBD2 (7 bases). The CDR3 length is 16 residues. CDR1 is MNHEY and CDR2 is SMNVEV in the germline V gene (reference sequence). The V end was cut by 3 bases, the J end by 4 bases, with 15 bases between. The CDR3 here is CASSFLAGAVTGELFF. CDR3 nucleotide sequence: TGTGCCAGCAGTTTTCTCGCGGGGGCCGTCACCGGGGAGCTGTTTTTT.

The CDR3 bases are TGTGCCAGCAGCTTAGAGCTCTTCAACACTGAAGCTTTCTTT. This codes for CASSLELFNTEAFF. V is TRBV7-8 and J is TRBJ1-1; no firm D call. The germline gives CDR1 SGHVS, CDR2 FQNEAQ. Trimming removed 1 base at V and 2 bases at J, with 8 bases between. The CDR3 covers 14 residues.

The J gene is TRBJ2-5, the V gene TRBV10-3, with 9 bases that match TRBD1. Germline assignment: CDR1 ENHRY and CDR2 SYGVKD. CDR3 length equals 13 residues. V trimming: 4 bases; J trimming: 5 bases; junction bases outside the gene matches: 2. This chain's CDR3 is CAISADRGETQYF. The CDR3 DNA is TGTGCCATCAGTGCCGACAGGGGGGAGACCCAGTACTTC.

The chain joins TRBV4-1 to TRBJ1-1; D gene ambiguous. The V and J ends lost 4 bases and 1 base respectively, with 10 bases between them. CDR3 length: 14 amino acids. CDR1 and CDR2 from the germline V gene are MGHRA and YSYEKL. The CDR3 sequence is CASSLGAGNTEAFF. CDR3 in DNA: TGCGCCAGCAGCCTGGGTGCGGGGAACACTGAAGCTTTCTTT.